The 16 T cell receptor beta chains given below trace back to one sample, sequenced in a study of cytomegalovirus exposure and HLA in healthy donors. This PCR relied on a set of 60 Vbeta primers and 13 Jbeta primers. Assay used: immunoSEQ multiplex PCR; TCRdb lists only in-frame clones, some missing. The table shows about 160,000 clones, with about 80% occurring only once. The source material was PBMCs. These receptors were taken from a female donor in good health and CMV-seronegative.

The gene calls are TRBV16 and TRBJ1-3; D gene unclear. This CDR3 has 15 residues. From germline, CDR1 is KGHSY and CDR2 FQNENV. V shed 0 bases and J shed 1 base, with 7 bases lying between them. The CDR3 sequence is CASSQSSGSGNTIYF. The CDR3 nucleotides are TGTGCCAGCAGCCAATCCTCGGGATCTGGAAACACCATATATTTT. The whole variable domain, remainder taken from reference TRBV16 and TRBJ1-3, is GEEVAQTPKHLVRGEGQKAKLYCAPIKGHSYVFWYQQVLKNEFKFLISFQNENVFDETGMPKERFSAKCLPNSPCSLEIQATKLEDSAVYFCASSQSSGSGNTIYFGEGSWLTVV.

This chain uses TRBV13 with TRBJ2-1; perhaps TRBD2 as D (5 bases). CDR1 is PRHDT and CDR2 is FYEKMQ in the germline V gene (reference sequence). This CDR3 region has 13 residues. The V end lost 5 bases, the J end lost 5 bases, and 10 bases lay between the germline ends. As DNA, the CDR3 is TGTGCCAGCAGCCCCCCCGGGGACAATGAGCAGTTCTTC. It translates to CASSPPGDNEQFF. Supplemented by reference TRBV13 and TRBJ2-1, the full variable domain reads AAGVIQSPRHLIKEKRETATLKCYPIPRHDTVYWYQQGPGQDPQFLISFYEKMQSDKGSIPDRFSAQQFSDYHSELNMSSLELGDSALYFCASSPPGDNEQFFGPGTRLTVL.

V and J are TRBV5-4 and TRBJ1-2; 10 bases agree with TRBD1. V lost 4 bases, J lost 2 bases, and 5 bases stayed unmatched. The CDR3 is 15 residues long. Germline-derived CDR1 and CDR2 are SGHNT and YYREEE (reference sequence). The CDR3, as DNA: TGTGCCAGCAGCGACCTGACAGGGGGCAACTATGGCTACACCTTC. It translates to CASSDLTGGNYGYTF.

This rearrangement joins TRBV7-2 to TRBJ2-7; D is possibly TRBD1 (5 bases). The V end lost 5 bases, the J end lost 2 bases, and 10 bases lay between the germline ends. Germline V gives CDR1 SGHTA, CDR2 FQGNSA. The CDR3 runs to 13 residues. CDR3 region: CASSAGYPYEQYF. CDR3 coding DNA: TGTGCCAGCAGCGCAGGGTACCCCTACGAGCAGTACTTC.

The chain combines TRBV6-1 with TRBJ2-1, with no clear D. V dropped 0 bases and J dropped 7 bases, with 4 bases sitting between them. This CDR3 region has 12 residues. CDR1 MNHNS and CDR2 SASEGT come from the germline V gene. This chain's CDR3 is CASSEARNEQFF. DNA for the CDR3: TGTGCCAGCAGTGAAGCGCGAAATGAGCAGTTCTTC.

The genes are TRBV11-2 and TRBJ2-1; D call uncertain. Germline assignment: CDR1 SGHAT and CDR2 FQNNGV. This CDR3 has 15 amino acids. The V end lost 5 bases, the J end lost 4 bases, and 15 bases lay between the germline ends. CDR3 sequence: CASSPPQIAYNEQFF. CDR3 DNA: TGTGCCAGCAGCCCGCCGCAAATAGCATACAATGAGCAGTTCTTC.

J is TRBJ2-7 and V is TRBV4-1, with D perhaps matching TRBD2 (9 bases). Trimming removed 0 bases at V and 3 bases at J, with 24 bases between. The germline gives CDR1 MGHRA, CDR2 YSYEKL. The CDR3 is 19 residues long. The CDR3 DNA follows: TGCGCCAGCAGCCAAGAGAGGCAGGGGGCTCTAGCGGGGAACTACGAGCAGTACTTC. This encodes CASSQERQGALAGNYEQYF.

The chain employs TRBV2 and TRBJ1-3; possibly TRBD1 for D (5 bases). The CDR3 sequence is 15 residues long. In germline, CDR1 is SNHLY, CDR2 FYNNEI. Trimming removed 9 bases at V and 4 bases at J, with 19 bases between. The CDR3 DNA reads TGTGCCAGAGGGAGGGGCAGCCCATCGGGAAACACCATATATTTT. Protein sequence: CARGRGSPSGNTIYF.

This chain links TRBV20-1 with TRBJ2-7; D might be TRBD2 (5 bases). The ends were cut back, 3 bases at V and 7 bases at J, with 10 bases in the middle. Germline V gene sequence: CDR1 DFQATT, CDR2 SNEGSKA (reference sequence). The CDR3 is 11 residues long. The CDR3 bases are TGCAGTGCTAGGCGAGCGGAAGAGCAGTACTTC. Translated, it gives CSARRAEEQYF.

This sequence joins TRBV9 and TRBJ2-3; D gene unclear. The CDR3 has 14 residues. V lost 0 bases and J lost 0, with 5 bases in between. Looked up from germline, CDR1 is SGDLS and CDR2 is YYNGEE. The CDR3 DNA sequence: TGTGCCAGCAGCGTAGTCGGGAGCACAGATACGCAGTATTTT. Translating it yields CASSVVGSTDTQYF. Full variable domain (missing parts from reference TRBV9 and TRBJ2-3): DSGVTQTPKHLITATGQRVTLRCSPRSGDLSVYWYQQSLDQGLQFLIQYYNGEERAKGNILERFSAQQFPDLHSELNLSSLELGDSALYFCASSVVGSTDTQYFGPGTRLTVL.

The V and J genes are TRBV5-8 and TRBJ1-2; 8 nucleotides match TRBD1. V lost 0 bases, J lost 8 bases, and 9 bases stayed unmatched. Germline CDR1 reads SGHTS; CDR2 reads YDEGEE. CDR3 size: 15 residues. CDR3 coding DNA: TGTGCCAGCAGCTTGGGACTACAGGGGGTAAAGGGCTACACCTTC. Protein product: CASSLGLQGVKGYTF.

This clone was seen just once. The V call is TRBV19, the J call TRBJ2-6; 9 bases are shared with TRBD1. V dropped 8 bases and J dropped 1; count of bases not matched to a gene: 0. There are 14 residues in the CDR3. Germline CDR1 LNHDA, CDR2 SQIVND (reference sequence). The CDR3 region is CASGTGSGANVLTF. The CDR3 DNA is TGTGCCAGTGGGACAGGGTCTGGGGCCAACGTCCTGACTTTC.

This clone was recorded only once. The gene calls are TRBV5-4 and TRBJ2-3; 9 bases align to TRBD2. Germline-derived CDR1 and CDR2 are SGHNT and YYREEE (reference sequence). Trimming took 2 bases from V and 4 from J; bases not matched to a gene: 5. The CDR3 spans 15 residues. The CDR3 DNA reads as TGTGCCAGCAGCTTCGGCGGGGGGGCCTCAGATACGCAGTATTTT. This translates into CASSFGGGASDTQYF.

In this sample, this clone turned up once. This rearrangement joins TRBV5-5 to TRBJ1-4; D is unresolved. The CDR3 extends over 16 amino acids. Germline V gene lookup returns CDR1 SGHKS and CDR2 YYEKEE (reference sequence). The germline V and J ends were trimmed by 0 bases and 5 bases, with 14 bases remaining between them. This chain's CDR3 is CASSLGATAPNEKLFF. The CDR3, as DNA: TGTGCCAGCAGCTTGGGAGCTACAGCACCAAATGAAAAACTGTTTTTT.

V and J are TRBV9 and TRBJ2-2, with 8 nucleotides matching TRBD2. The germline CDR1 and CDR2 sequences are SGDLS and YYNGEE. The V and J ends lost 4 bases and 1 base, in that order; junction bases with no gene match: 6. There are 16 residues in the CDR3. CDR3 in DNA: TGTGCCAGCAGCCCAGGACTAGCCATGAACACCGGGGAGCTGTTTTTT. Translated, it gives CASSPGLAMNTGELFF.

This clone was recorded once. The chain carries TRBV5-1 and TRBJ1-2; 9 bases agree with TRBD1. With V trimmed by 3 bases and J by 6 bases, 6 bases remained unmatched. CDR1 is SGHRS and CDR2 is YFSETQ in the germline V gene. This CDR3 contains 14 residues. CDR3 in DNA: TGCGCCAGCAGCTCAACCACAGGGGGCAATGGCTACACCTTC. Translated, it gives CASSSTTGGNGYTF.